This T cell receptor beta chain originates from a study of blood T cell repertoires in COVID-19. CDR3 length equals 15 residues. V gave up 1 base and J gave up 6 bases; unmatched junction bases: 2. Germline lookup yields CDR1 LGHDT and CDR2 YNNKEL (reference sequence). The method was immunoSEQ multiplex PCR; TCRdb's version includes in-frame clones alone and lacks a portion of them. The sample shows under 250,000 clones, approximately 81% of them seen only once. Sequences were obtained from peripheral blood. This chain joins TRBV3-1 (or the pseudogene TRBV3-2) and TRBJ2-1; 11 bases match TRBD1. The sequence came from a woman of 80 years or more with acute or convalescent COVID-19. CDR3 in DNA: TGTGCCAGCAGCCAAGCCGGGACAGGGGGCAATGAGCAGTTCTTC. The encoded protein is CASSQAGTGGNEQFF.